This T cell receptor (beta chain) was captured in a study of CD4 T cells in relation to SARS-CoV-2 and coronaviruses. On the study more broadly: No peptide or an HIV-1 Nef peptide pool served as negative control.

Assay: immunoSEQ multiplex PCR; the TCRdb copy retains only in-frame clones and omits some. The sample lists approximately 24,000 clones, about 76% occurring once. Comment on this clone: Its antigen is currently unknown.

The V gene end was trimmed by 7 bases and the J gene end by 5 bases; junction bases not matched to a gene: 9. The germline gives CDR1 MDHEN, CDR2 SYDVKM. This CDR3 region has 15 residues. Before the COVID-19 pandemic, during about 2011-2019, CD4+ T cells were taken from unexposed donors. Isolation of CD4+ T cells took place after nine to ten days in culture. As cell numbers allowed, unexposed-donor CD4+ T cells faced SARS-CoV-2 S/N and four cold-coronavirus spikes. Sequencing was performed on CD4+ T cells from PBMCs, cultured in vitro. The source is a human donor in good health. The chain joins TRBV28 to TRBJ2-2; TRBD2 matches 8 bases. The chain's CDR3 is CASKRVAGHTGELFF. CDR3 nucleotides: TGTGCCAGCAAACGGGTAGCGGGACATACCGGGGAGCTGTTTTTT.